These 14 T cell receptor beta chains came from one sample sequenced in a study of blood T cell repertoires in COVID-19. Profiling relied on immunoSEQ multiplex PCR, and the TCRdb table lists in-frame clones only, not all of them. The data hold around 140,000 clones, with over 80% observed a single time. Sequenced sample: peripheral blood. The receptor source for this set is a man aged 50-59 years who had recovered from COVID-19.

For this clone: Different DNA sequences within this sample yield the same CDR3. The V gene is TRBV5-1, the J gene TRBJ1-1; the match to TRBD1 covers 7 bases. Germline V gives CDR1 SGHRS, CDR2 YFSETQ. This CDR3 has 14 residues. V gave up 5 bases and J gave up 6 bases; unmatched junction bases: 10. The CDR3 region has the DNA TGCGCCAGCAGTCCCCGACAGGGAGTCGCTGAAGCTTTCTTT. Protein: CASSPRQGVAEAFF.

This rearrangement joins TRBV6-2 or TRBV6-3 to TRBJ1-5; D may be TRBD1 (5 bases). In germline, CDR1 is MNHEY, CDR2 SVGEGT. This CDR3 region has 15 residues. The ends were cut back, 0 bases at V and 6 bases at J, with 12 bases in the middle. CDR3 sequence reads: CASSYSSVGVQPQHF. The CDR3 DNA reads TGTGCCAGCAGTTACTCCTCGGTAGGGGTTCAGCCCCAGCATTTT.

The chain couples TRBV6-5 to TRBJ2-2; 10 bases map to TRBD1. The ends lost 3 bases at V and 6 bases at J; junction bases unmatched: 7. The germline V gene has CDR1 MNHEY and CDR2 SVGAGI. This CDR3 comprises 16 residues. The CDR3 DNA reads as TGTGCCAGCAGTTATAGATGGACAGGGGGACCCGGGGAGCTGTTTTTT. Translation: CASSYRWTGGPGELFF.

V and J are TRBV20-1 and TRBJ2-1; unclear D gene. The germline gives CDR1 DFQATT, CDR2 SNEGSKA (reference sequence). The CDR3 runs 11 residues. Trimming cost V 4 bases and J 4 bases, with 5 bases left between them. The CDR3 is CSATEYNEQFF. Written as DNA, the CDR3 is TGCAGTGCTACCGAGTACAATGAGCAGTTCTTC.

The chain links TRBV5-1 to TRBJ2-3; a possible D gene is TRBD2 (6 bases). V shed 0 bases and J shed 3 bases, with 14 bases lying between them. Germline CDR1 is SGHRS and CDR2 is YFSETQ. CDR3 size: 16 residues. The CDR3 loop is CASSLEGRGFTDTQYF. CDR3 nucleotide sequence: TGCGCCAGCAGCTTGGAGGGTCGGGGGTTTACAGATACGCAGTATTTT.

This clone was found once. The chain combines TRBV30 with TRBJ2-2; TRBD1 aligns across 12 bases. Losses at the gene ends were 6 bases for V and 7 bases for J; bases not matched to a gene: 6. The germline gives CDR1 GTSNPN, CDR2 SVGIG (reference sequence). CDR3 length: 14 amino acids. CDR3 residues: CACPGQGASGELFF. In DNA, the CDR3 is TGTGCCTGCCCGGGACAGGGGGCGAGCGGGGAGCTGTTTTTT.

The rearrangement uses TRBV30 and TRBJ2-3; 7 nucleotides agree with TRBD1. Germline lookup yields CDR1 GTSNPN and CDR2 SVGIG (reference sequence). Losses at the gene ends were 4 bases for V and 3 bases for J; bases not matched to a gene: 7. The CDR3 length is 14 residues. As DNA, the CDR3 is TGTGCCTGGACCAGGACAGGTTTGACAGATACGCAGTATTTT. It translates to CAWTRTGLTDTQYF.

The CDR3 nucleotides are TGTGCCAGCAGCTGGGGGGACGGTTCCTACGAGCAGTACTTC. Amino acid sequence: CASSWGDGSYEQYF. The chain combines TRBV5-8 with TRBJ2-7, with D possibly matching TRBD2 (6 bases). The germline V gene encodes CDR1 SGHTS and CDR2 YDEGEE. The CDR3 runs to 14 residues. V lost 3 bases and J lost 1, with 11 bases in between.

The chain employs TRBV14 and TRBJ2-3; 13 nucleotides match TRBD2. Germline-derived CDR1 and CDR2 are SGHDN and FVKESK. The V gene end was trimmed by 2 bases and the J gene end by 0 bases; junction bases not matched to a gene: 5. The CDR3 is 18 residues long. This CDR3 reads CASSQLTSGGYSTDTQYF. In nucleotides, the CDR3 is TGTGCCAGCAGCCAACTGACTAGCGGGGGGTATAGCACAGATACGCAGTATTTT.

On this clone: The junction departs from germline at one end; a sequencing error may be responsible. This chain uses TRBV5-4 with TRBJ2-7; a weak D match, TRBD1 (5 bases). The CDR3 runs 11 residues. Germline V lookup: CDR1 SGHNT, CDR2 YYREEE (reference sequence). The CDR3 sequence: CATSLQAEQYF. Here the CDR3 DNA reads TGTGCCACCAGCTTACAGGCGGAGCAGTACTTC.

This clone showed up just once. The chain carries TRBV6-5 and TRBJ2-5, with 8 bases fitting TRBD1. The germline CDR1 and CDR2 sequences are MNHEY and SVGAGI. CDR3 length: 16 amino acids. V lost 2 bases to trimming and J lost 4 bases; unmatched junction nucleotides: 9. In DNA form, the CDR3 reads TGTGCCAGCAGTTACGCGGCAGGGGGCCGCGGAGAGACCCAGTACTTC. Translated: CASSYAAGGRGETQYF.

The rearrangement joins TRBV11-2 to TRBJ2-5, with 8 bases lining up with TRBD2. The CDR3 has 16 amino acids. Unmatched junction bases numbered 5, after V lost 2 bases and J lost 0 bases. Germline CDR1 is SGHAT and CDR2 is FQNNGV. The CDR3 sequence: CASSLIGGGHQETQYF. DNA for the CDR3: TGTGCCAGCAGCTTAATCGGGGGGGGACACCAAGAGACCCAGTACTTC.

This clone was recorded only once. The chain recombines TRBV12-5 with TRBJ2-3; D possibly corresponds to TRBD1 (8 bases). V was clipped by 1 base and J by 4 bases, with 21 bases between them. There are 18 residues in the CDR3. Looked up from germline, CDR1 is LGHNT and CDR2 is FRNRAP. CDR3 sequence: CASGLAGKDREGPDTQYF. The CDR3 bases are TGTGCTAGTGGTTTGGCAGGGAAGGACAGGGAGGGCCCAGATACGCAGTATTTT.

The chain has TRBV6-1 and TRBJ1-2, with 7 bases fitting TRBD1. Germline V CDR1 and CDR2: MNHNS, SASEGT. V lost 1 base to trimming and J lost 3 bases; unmatched junction nucleotides: 5. This CDR3 has 15 residues. CDR3 DNA: TGTGCCAGCAGTGAAGTCAGGGGGACTGACTATGGCTACACCTTC. Its protein is CASSEVRGTDYGYTF.